A single sample gave rise to the 14 T cell receptor beta chains below, sequenced in a study of blood T cell repertoires in COVID-19. Sequencing was performed with immunoSEQ multiplex PCR; in TCRdb, only in-frame clones are kept and a portion is missing. The table shows around 72,000 clones, with 91% occurring only once. Material: peripheral blood. These receptor sequences come from a human donor with active COVID-19. The donor label of this sample is uncertain.

The table lists this clone with a count of one. This chain connects TRBV28 to TRBJ2-5; possibly TRBD2 for D (6 bases). Germline values: CDR1 MDHEN, CDR2 SYDVKM. The CDR3 has 15 amino acids. The V and J ends lost 5 bases and 1 base respectively, with 14 bases between them. The CDR3 region has the DNA TGTGCCAGCAGTAGAAACCGGGACTCCCAAGAGACCCAGTACTTC. Its protein is CASSRNRDSQETQYF.

The chain has TRBV18 and TRBJ1-1; D may be TRBD1 (6 bases). The CDR3 sequence is 14 residues long. V lost 3 bases and J lost 3, with 11 bases in between. Germline CDR1 KGHSH, CDR2 LQKENI. The CDR3 DNA reads as TGTGCCAGCTCACCCTCGACAGGCGACACTGAAGCTTTCTTT. It is translated as CASSPSTGDTEAFF.

The chain's CDR3 is CASSPGSYEQYF. CDR3 sequence (DNA): TGTGCCAGCAGCCCCGGCTCCTACGAGCAGTACTTC. The chain uses TRBV3-1 (or the pseudogene TRBV3-2) and TRBJ2-7; D is undetermined. This CDR3 has 12 amino acids. V lost 4 bases and J 0 bases, leaving 4 bases between the germline ends. Germline-derived CDR1 and CDR2 are LGHDT and YNNKEL (reference sequence).

J is TRBJ2-7 and V is TRBV19; TRBD2 agrees at 8 bases. The V gene end was trimmed by 6 bases and the J gene end by 4 bases; junction bases not matched to a gene: 8. CDR1 and CDR2 (germline): LNHDA, SQIVND (reference sequence). The CDR3 is 14 residues long. The CDR3 here is CASSTLAGPYEQYF. CDR3 DNA: TGTGCCAGTAGCACCCTAGCGGGCCCATACGAGCAGTACTTC. The whole variable domain, filled in from reference TRBV19 and TRBJ2-7, reads DGGITQSPKYLFRKEGQNVTLSCEQNLNHDAMYWYRQDPGQGLRLIYYSQIVNDFQKGDIAEGYSVSREKKESFPLTVTSAQKNPTAFYLCASSTLAGPYEQYFGPGTRLTVT.

The chain employs TRBV6-5 and TRBJ1-2; the D gene is possibly TRBD1 (5 bases). This CDR3 is 14 amino acids long. The V end was cut by 7 bases, the J end by 3 bases, with 15 bases between. Germline CDR1 MNHEY, CDR2 SVGAGI. The CDR3 DNA reads TGTGCCAGCACTACAGGACCCGGAGACTATGGCTACACCTTC. This encodes CASTTGPGDYGYTF.

This clone was observed a handful of times. This rearrangement joins TRBV27 to TRBJ1-6; possibly TRBD1 for D (5 bases). V was shortened by 5 bases and J by 7 bases, with 21 bases between the two germline ends. Germline lookup yields CDR1 MNHEY and CDR2 SMNVEV (reference sequence). The CDR3 is made up of 17 amino acids. The CDR3 region has the DNA TGTGCCAGCAGTCACCGTGGGGGGAACGACATGAATTCACCCCTCCACTTT. This gives the protein CASSHRGGNDMNSPLHF.

The chain is built from TRBV13 and TRBJ2-1, with D possibly matching TRBD1 (6 bases). This CDR3 is 11 amino acids long. V lost 6 bases to trimming and J lost 7 bases, with 7 bases between them. Germline V CDR1 and CDR2: PRHDT, FYEKMQ (reference sequence). Here the CDR3 reads CASRGANEQFF. The CDR3 nucleotides are TGTGCCAGCAGGGGGGCGAATGAGCAGTTCTTC.

V usage is TRBV7-2 and J usage is TRBJ2-5; the match to TRBD2 covers 8 bases. CDR1 and CDR2 from the germline V gene are SGHTA and FQGNSA. The CDR3 spans 16 residues. V lost 5 bases and J lost 5; bases outside the gene matches: 13. The CDR3 region has the DNA TGTGCCAGCAGCCCGGGGGTAGCCCGGGGGGGGGAGACCCAGTACTTC. It translates to CASSPGVARGGETQYF.

The chain joins TRBV5-4 to TRBJ2-3; 8 positions match TRBD1. The CDR3 loop spans 14 amino acids. The V gene's germline CDR1 is SGHNT and CDR2 YYREEE (reference sequence). The V segment lost 4 bases and the J segment 0 bases; nucleotides outside the gene matches: 1. CDR3 amino acids: CASSRDRSTDTQYF. CDR3 nucleotide sequence: TGTGCCAGCAGCCGGGACAGGAGCACAGATACGCAGTATTTT.

J is TRBJ2-7 and V is TRBV6-4; no clear D. Trimming took off 4 bases at V and 2 bases at J, with 3 bases between the two ends. Germline V gives CDR1 MRHNA, CDR2 SNTAGT. This CDR3 region has 11 residues. Here the CDR3 reads CASSGPYEQYF. Here the CDR3 DNA reads TGTGCCAGCAGTGGGCCCTACGAGCAGTACTTC.

V usage is TRBV7-9 and J usage is TRBJ2-1; 9 nucleotides line up with TRBD1. The CDR3 consists of 15 residues. In germline, CDR1 is SEHNR, CDR2 FQNEAQ (reference sequence). V lost 1 base to trimming and J lost 6 bases; unmatched junction nucleotides: 4. The CDR3 nucleotides are TGTGCCAGCAGCTTAGACAGGGGGCTCTTCAATGAGCAGTTCTTC. Translated, it gives CASSLDRGLFNEQFF. The whole variable domain, filled in from reference TRBV7-9 and TRBJ2-1, reads DTGVSQNPRHKITKRGQNVTFRCDPISEHNRLYWYRQTLGQGPEFLTYFQNEAQLEKSRLLSDRFSAERPKGSFSTLEIQRTEQGDSAMYLCASSLDRGLFNEQFFGPGTRLTVL.

The DNA for the CDR3 is TGTGCCAGCAGCTTAGTCGAGGCGGCCGGGGAGCTGTTTTTT. This gives the protein CASSLVEAAGELFF. The genes are TRBV7-9 and TRBJ2-2, with D uncertain. This CDR3 contains 14 residues. Trimming pared 1 base from V and 6 bases from J, leaving 9 bases between. Germline loops: CDR1 SEHNR, CDR2 FQNEAQ (reference sequence).

This chain links TRBV7-2 with TRBJ2-5; D might be TRBD1 (6 bases). Trimming pared 2 bases from V and 5 bases from J, leaving 12 bases between. The length of the CDR3 is 14 residues. In germline, CDR1 is SGHTA, CDR2 FQGNSA. This chain's CDR3 is CASSLRARGETQYF. The CDR3 coding sequence is TGTGCCAGCAGCTTAAGGGCGAGGGGGGAGACCCAGTACTTC.

This sequence joins TRBV19 and TRBJ1-6; 7 bases map to TRBD1. Germline trimming cut 7 bases from V and 5 bases from J; bases unmatched to any gene: 5. Germline V gene sequence: CDR1 LNHDA, CDR2 SQIVND (reference sequence). CDR3 length: 14 amino acids. For the CDR3, the DNA is TGTGCCAGTACACCGACAGGGAATAATTCACCCCTCCACTTT. It is translated as CASTPTGNNSPLHF.